This entry lists 19 T cell receptor beta chains sequenced from one sample in a study of graft-versus-host responses after intestinal transplantation. The antigens of these receptors remain unknown. Using immunoSEQ multiplex PCR, the repertoire was profiled, and TCRdb retains in-frame clones only, with some absent. Here the sample spans approximately 110,000 clones, 90% to 95% being singletons. The source material was unstimulated CD8+ T cells sorted from spleen or lymph node cells, sampled before transplant. The receptors originated from a human donor who was the organ donor for an intestinal transplant.

The V call is TRBV5-6, the J call TRBJ2-1; 16 bases map to TRBD2. V lost 4 bases to trimming and J lost 9 bases; unmatched junction nucleotides: 7. Germline V gene lookup returns CDR1 SGHDT and CDR2 YYEEEE. The CDR3 sequence is 16 residues long. The CDR3 here is CASSPGLAGGPGEQFF. In DNA form, the CDR3 reads TGTGCCAGCAGCCCGGGACTAGCGGGAGGGCCGGGTGAGCAGTTCTTC. Full variable domain (missing parts from reference TRBV5-6 and TRBJ2-1): DAGVTQSPTHLIKTRGQQVTLRCSPKSGHDTVSWYQQALGQGPQFIFQYYEEEERQRGNFPDRFSGHQFPNYSSELNVNALLLGDSALYLCASSPGLAGGPGEQFFGPGTRLTVL.

The chain has TRBV29-1 and TRBJ2-3; D gene ambiguous. Germline-derived CDR1 and CDR2 are SQVTM and ANQGSEA. V was pared by 4 bases and J by 4 bases, with 15 bases between. This CDR3 is built from 14 residues. CDR3 coding DNA: TGCAGCGTTGTGATTGGCTCAAGAGCAGATACGCAGTATTTT. Its translation is CSVVIGSRADTQYF.

V is TRBV2 and J is TRBJ2-7, with 7 bases fitting TRBD1. The CDR3 is 14 residues long. V trimming: 9 bases; J trimming: 2 bases; junction bases outside the gene matches: 10. Looked up from germline, CDR1 is SNHLY and CDR2 is FYNNEI. The chain's CDR3 is CARAGTVITYEQYF. CDR3 DNA sequence: TGTGCCAGAGCCGGGACAGTCATAACCTACGAGCAGTACTTC.

The rearrangement links TRBV27 to TRBJ2-6; D gene ambiguous. Germline V gene data show CDR1 as MNHEY and CDR2 as SMNVEV (reference sequence). V shed 3 bases and J shed 1 base, with 7 bases lying between them. The CDR3 extends over 15 amino acids. DNA for the CDR3: TGTGCCAGCAGTTTCAGTCGATCTGGGGCCAACGTCCTGACTTTC. Translated: CASSFSRSGANVLTF.

Written as DNA, the CDR3 is TGTGCCAGCAGCTTTAAACAGGGGGCAGGCTATGGCTACACCTTC. This gives the protein CASSFKQGAGYGYTF. The V gene is TRBV5-6, the J gene TRBJ1-2; the match to TRBD1 covers 9 bases. Looked up from germline, CDR1 is SGHDT and CDR2 is YYEEEE. The CDR3 extends over 15 amino acids. Germline trimming cut 2 bases from V and 4 bases from J; bases unmatched to any gene: 6.

Notes on this clone: Additional DNA sequences in this sample encode the identical CDR3. V usage is TRBV5-6 and J usage is TRBJ2-7, with TRBD1 as a possible D gene (6 bases). The V gene lost 2 bases and the J gene lost 1 base, with 10 bases spanning the gap. This CDR3 has 14 amino acids. In germline, CDR1 is SGHDT, CDR2 YYEEEE. DNA for the CDR3: TGTGCCAGCAGCTTTGGTCAGGGGTCCTACGAGCAGTACTTC. Encoded protein: CASSFGQGSYEQYF.

V gene TRBV15 combines with J gene TRBJ1-1; no clear D. Germline V CDR1 and CDR2: LNHNV, YYDKDF (reference sequence). The V end lost 5 bases, the J end lost 1 base, and 17 bases lay between the germline ends. CDR3 length: 16 residues. DNA of the CDR3: TGTGCCACCAGCGGCACATTCCTGCTAAGGAACACTGAAGCTTTCTTT. Translating gives CATSGTFLLRNTEAFF.

The CDR3 DNA reads as TGTGCCAGCAGCTTTGACCCGGGTCCAAGAAGGTATGAGCAGTACTTC. This sequence encodes CASSFDPGPRRYEQYF. This rearrangement joins TRBV5-6 to TRBJ2-7; D unresolved. With 2 bases removed from V and 7 bases from J, the gap between germline ends came to 22 bases. The CDR3 sequence is 16 residues long. CDR1 is SGHDT and CDR2 is YYEEEE in the germline V gene.

The V and J genes are TRBV11-2 and TRBJ2-3; D may be TRBD2 (5 bases). This CDR3 contains 15 residues. Germline V gene data show CDR1 as SGHAT and CDR2 as FQNNGV. V shed 1 base and J shed 3 bases, with 11 bases lying between them. CDR3 amino acids: CASSLGGRWTDTQYF. The CDR3 coding sequence is TGTGCCAGCAGCTTAGGTGGGAGATGGACAGATACGCAGTATTTT.

In its sample, this clone was seen once. This rearrangement joins TRBV28 to TRBJ2-7; no clear D gene. CDR1 and CDR2 (germline): MDHEN, SYDVKM. The V gene lost 5 bases and the J gene lost 4 bases, with 12 bases spanning the gap. The CDR3 runs 13 residues. The DNA for the CDR3 is TGTGCCAGCAGTAGCCCGGTCGCTTACGAGCAGTACTTC. Residues: CASSSPVAYEQYF.

The rearrangement links TRBV25-1 to TRBJ2-1; D perhaps matches TRBD1 (5 bases). Germline V CDR1 and CDR2: MGHDK, SYGVNS. With 0 bases removed from V and 2 bases from J, the gap between germline ends came to 14 bases. The CDR3 runs to 17 residues. CDR3 region: CASSEYKGIKPYNEQFF. DNA of the CDR3: TGTGCCAGCAGTGAATATAAGGGGATAAAGCCCTACAATGAGCAGTTCTTC.

The rearrangement links TRBV2 to TRBJ2-1; D is ambiguous. Between the trimmed V and J ends, which lost 7 bases and 7 bases, there was a span of 8 bases. CDR1 SNHLY and CDR2 FYNNEI come from the germline V gene. The CDR3 extends over 11 amino acids. The CDR3 bases are TGTGCCAGCATAATAGGGAATGAGCAGTTCTTC. Residues: CASIIGNEQFF. The whole variable domain, filled in from reference TRBV2 and TRBJ2-1, reads EPEVTQTPSHQVTQMGQEVILRCVPISNHLYFYWYRQILGQKVEFLVSFYNNEISEKSEIFDDQFSVERPDGSNFTLKIRSTKLEDSAMYFCASIIGNEQFFGPGTRLTVL.

In nucleotides, the CDR3 is TGTGCCAGCAGCCCCGGGACTAGCGGGAGTTTTGGCATTCAGTACTTC. Translating it yields CASSPGTSGSFGIQYF. The rearrangement links TRBV9 to TRBJ2-4; TRBD2 aligns across 14 bases. This CDR3 comprises 16 residues. Germline CDR1 reads SGDLS; CDR2 reads YYNGEE. V lost 4 bases to trimming and J lost 9 bases; unmatched junction nucleotides: 9.

The gene calls are TRBV7-9 and TRBJ1-2, with a weak D call TRBD1 (5 bases). CDR1 and CDR2 (germline): SEHNR, FQNEAQ (reference sequence). This CDR3 region has 13 residues. V was trimmed by 1 base and J by 4 bases, leaving 7 bases between them. CDR3 nucleotide sequence: TGTGCCAGCAGCTTAGGACAGATCTATGGCTACACCTTC. This translates into CASSLGQIYGYTF.

The chain joins TRBV6-6 to TRBJ2-2, with 7 bases matching TRBD1. The germline V gene has CDR1 MNHNY and CDR2 SVGAGI (reference sequence). This CDR3 has 12 amino acids. Trimming cost V 8 bases and J 7 bases; bases outside gene matches: 4. The CDR3 loop reads CASPTGFGELFF. The CDR3 region has the DNA TGTGCCAGCCCGACAGGGTTCGGGGAGCTGTTTTTT.

The chain has TRBV7-8 and TRBJ2-3; 9 nucleotides align to TRBD2. Germline values: CDR1 SGHVS, CDR2 FQNEAQ. CDR3 length equals 15 residues. Trimming removed 2 bases from V and 1 base from J; junction bases left unmatched: 1. CDR3 in DNA: TGTGCCAGCAGCTTAAGGACTAGCGGCACAGATACGCAGTATTTT. Amino acid sequence: CASSLRTSGTDTQYF.

The rearrangement uses TRBV6-6 and TRBJ2-7; D is perhaps TRBD2 (6 bases). The CDR3 contains 11 residues. Between the trimmed V and J ends, which lost 8 bases and 6 bases, there was a span of 11 bases. Germline CDR1 and CDR2: MNHNY and SVGAGI (reference sequence). The CDR3 sequence: CASLAAGEQYF. The CDR3 DNA reads TGTGCCAGCTTAGCGGCGGGCGAGCAGTACTTC.

The chain recombines TRBV5-6 with TRBJ2-5, with no clear D. V lost 2 bases and J lost 1, with 12 bases in between. CDR1 and CDR2 (germline): SGHDT, YYEEEE. The CDR3 has 15 amino acids. This CDR3 is CASSFGWRPQETQYF. The CDR3 DNA is TGTGCCAGCAGCTTTGGGTGGCGTCCCCAAGAGACCCAGTACTTC.

The chain links TRBV6-5 to TRBJ2-3; TRBD2 aligns across 7 bases. Germline CDR1 reads MNHEY; CDR2 reads SVGAGI. With V trimmed by 2 bases and J by 0 bases, 5 bases remained unmatched. This CDR3 is 16 amino acids long. CDR3 protein: CASSYLLARSTDTQYF. The CDR3, as DNA: TGTGCCAGCAGTTACCTACTAGCGAGGAGCACAGATACGCAGTATTTT.